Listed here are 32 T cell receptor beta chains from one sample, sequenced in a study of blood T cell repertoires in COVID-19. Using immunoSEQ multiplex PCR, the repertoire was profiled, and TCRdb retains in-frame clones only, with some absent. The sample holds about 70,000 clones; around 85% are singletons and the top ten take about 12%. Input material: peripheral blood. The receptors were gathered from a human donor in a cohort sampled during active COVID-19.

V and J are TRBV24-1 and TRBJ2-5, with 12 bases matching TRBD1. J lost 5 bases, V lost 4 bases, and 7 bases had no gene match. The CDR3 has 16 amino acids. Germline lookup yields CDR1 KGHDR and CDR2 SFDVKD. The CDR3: CATSDPGQGAGETQYF. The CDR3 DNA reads TGTGCCACCAGTGACCCGGGACAGGGGGCCGGGGAGACCCAGTACTTC.

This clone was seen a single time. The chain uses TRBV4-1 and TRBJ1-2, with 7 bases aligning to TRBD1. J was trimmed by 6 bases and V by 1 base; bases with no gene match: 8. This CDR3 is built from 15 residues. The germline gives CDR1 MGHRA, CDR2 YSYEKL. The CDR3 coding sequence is TGCGCCAGCAGCCAAGCGGACAGGCAGTGGAATGGCTACACCTTC. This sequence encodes CASSQADRQWNGYTF.

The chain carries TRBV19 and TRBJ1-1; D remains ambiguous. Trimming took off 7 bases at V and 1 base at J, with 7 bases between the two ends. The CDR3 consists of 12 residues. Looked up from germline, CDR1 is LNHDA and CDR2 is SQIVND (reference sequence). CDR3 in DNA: TGTGCCAGTATATCAGGGAACACTGAAGCTTTCTTT. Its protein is CASISGNTEAFF. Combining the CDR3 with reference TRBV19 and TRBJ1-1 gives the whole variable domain DGGITQSPKYLFRKEGQNVTLSCEQNLNHDAMYWYRQDPGQGLRLIYYSQIVNDFQKGDIAEGYSVSREKKESFPLTVTSAQKNPTAFYLCASISGNTEAFFGQGTRLTVV.

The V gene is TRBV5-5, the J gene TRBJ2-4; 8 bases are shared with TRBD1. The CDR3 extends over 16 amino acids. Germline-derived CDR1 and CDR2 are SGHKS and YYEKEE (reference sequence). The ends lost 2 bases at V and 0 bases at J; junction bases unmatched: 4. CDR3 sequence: CASSLQGGVAKNIQYF. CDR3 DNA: TGTGCCAGCAGCTTACAGGGGGGTGTAGCCAAAAACATTCAGTACTTC.

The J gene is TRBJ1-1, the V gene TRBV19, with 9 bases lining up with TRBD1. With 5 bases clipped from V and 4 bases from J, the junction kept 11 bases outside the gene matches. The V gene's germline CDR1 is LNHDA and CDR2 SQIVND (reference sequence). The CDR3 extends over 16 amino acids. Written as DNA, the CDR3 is TGTGCCAGTAGTCCCTTGCCGGGACAGGGATCCACTGAAGCTTTCTTT. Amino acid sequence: CASSPLPGQGSTEAFF.

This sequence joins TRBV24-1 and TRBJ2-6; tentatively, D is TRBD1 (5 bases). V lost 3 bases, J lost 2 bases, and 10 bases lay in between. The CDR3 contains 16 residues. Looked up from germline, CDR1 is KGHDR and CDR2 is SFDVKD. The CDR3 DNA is TGTGCCACCAGTGATCCCTCCAGGGCTGGGGCCAACGTCCTGACTTTC. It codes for CATSDPSRAGANVLTF.

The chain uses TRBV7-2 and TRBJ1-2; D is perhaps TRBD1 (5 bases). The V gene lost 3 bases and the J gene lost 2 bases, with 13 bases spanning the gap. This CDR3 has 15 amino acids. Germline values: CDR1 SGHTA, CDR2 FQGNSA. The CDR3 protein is CASSFFREANYGYTF. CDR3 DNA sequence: TGTGCCAGCAGCTTTTTCAGGGAGGCCAACTATGGCTACACCTTC.

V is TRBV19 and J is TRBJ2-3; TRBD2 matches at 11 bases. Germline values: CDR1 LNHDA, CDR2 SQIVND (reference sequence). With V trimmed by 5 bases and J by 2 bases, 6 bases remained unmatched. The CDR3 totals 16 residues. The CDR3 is CASSQIAGGTTDTQYF. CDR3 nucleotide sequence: TGTGCCAGTAGTCAAATAGCGGGGGGGACCACAGATACGCAGTATTTT.

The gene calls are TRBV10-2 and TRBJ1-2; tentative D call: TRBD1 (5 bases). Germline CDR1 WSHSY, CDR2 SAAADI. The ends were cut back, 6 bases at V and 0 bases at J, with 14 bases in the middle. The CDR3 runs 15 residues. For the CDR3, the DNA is TGCGCCAGCAGGGATCCGGGGGAAGCTAACTATGGCTACACCTTC. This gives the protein CASRDPGEANYGYTF.

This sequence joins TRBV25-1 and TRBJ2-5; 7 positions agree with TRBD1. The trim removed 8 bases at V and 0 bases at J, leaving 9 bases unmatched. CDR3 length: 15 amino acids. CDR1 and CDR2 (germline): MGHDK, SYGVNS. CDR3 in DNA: TGTGCCAGCCGACCGGGACAGACGTACCAAGAGACCCAGTACTTC. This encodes CASRPGQTYQETQYF.

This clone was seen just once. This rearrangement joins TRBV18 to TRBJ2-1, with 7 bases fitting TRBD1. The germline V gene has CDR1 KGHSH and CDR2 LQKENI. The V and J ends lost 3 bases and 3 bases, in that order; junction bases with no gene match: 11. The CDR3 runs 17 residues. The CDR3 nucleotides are TGTGCCAGCTCACCCCAATTATCAGGGGGTTTCTACAATGAGCAGTTCTTC. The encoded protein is CASSPQLSGGFYNEQFF.

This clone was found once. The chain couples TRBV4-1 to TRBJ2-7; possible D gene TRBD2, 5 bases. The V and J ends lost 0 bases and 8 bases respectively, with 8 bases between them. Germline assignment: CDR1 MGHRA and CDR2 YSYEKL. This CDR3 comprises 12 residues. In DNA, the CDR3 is TGCGCCAGCAGCCAAGATATAGCGAAGCAGTACTTC. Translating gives CASSQDIAKQYF.

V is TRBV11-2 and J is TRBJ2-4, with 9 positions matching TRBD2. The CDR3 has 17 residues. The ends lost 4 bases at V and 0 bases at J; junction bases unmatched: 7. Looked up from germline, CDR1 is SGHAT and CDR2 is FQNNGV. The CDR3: CASSSLAGPLAKNIQYF. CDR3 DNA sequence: TGTGCCAGCAGCTCCCTAGCGGGGCCACTAGCCAAAAACATTCAGTACTTC. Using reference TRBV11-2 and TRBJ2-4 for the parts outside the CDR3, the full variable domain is EAGVAQSPRYKIIEKRQSVAFWCNPISGHATLYWYQQILGQGPKLLIQFQNNGVVDDSQLPKDRFSAERLKGVDSTLKIQPAKLEDSAVYLCASSSLAGPLAKNIQYFGAGTRLSVL.

In DNA, the CDR3 is TGTGCCAGCAGTTTAATACTAGCGGGGAACAATGAGCAGTTCTTC. The encoded protein is CASSLILAGNNEQFF. The chain couples TRBV27 to TRBJ2-1; 10 nucleotides agree with TRBD2. Trimming took 2 bases from V and 5 from J; bases not matched to a gene: 3. Per germline, CDR1 MNHEY and CDR2 SMNVEV (reference sequence). This CDR3 region has 15 residues.

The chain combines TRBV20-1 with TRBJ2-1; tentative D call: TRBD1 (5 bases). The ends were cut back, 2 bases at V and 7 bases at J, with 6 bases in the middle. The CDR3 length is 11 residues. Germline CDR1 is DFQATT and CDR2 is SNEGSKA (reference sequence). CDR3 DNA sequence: TGCAGTGCTAGAAAGGGGAATGAGCAGTTCTTC. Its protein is CSARKGNEQFF.

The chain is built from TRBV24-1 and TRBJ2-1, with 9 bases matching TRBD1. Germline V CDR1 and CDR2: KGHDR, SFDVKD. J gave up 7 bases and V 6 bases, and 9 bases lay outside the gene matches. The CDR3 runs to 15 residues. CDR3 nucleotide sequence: TGTGCCACCAGTCGCCCGGGACAGGGAAGAAATGAGCAGTTCTTC. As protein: CATSRPGQGRNEQFF.

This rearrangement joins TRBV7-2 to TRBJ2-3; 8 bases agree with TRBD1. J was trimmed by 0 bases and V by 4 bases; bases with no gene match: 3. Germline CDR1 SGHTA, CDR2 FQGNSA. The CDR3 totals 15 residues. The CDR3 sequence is CASSSTGASTDTQYF. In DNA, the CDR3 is TGTGCCAGCAGCTCGACAGGGGCCAGCACAGATACGCAGTATTTT.

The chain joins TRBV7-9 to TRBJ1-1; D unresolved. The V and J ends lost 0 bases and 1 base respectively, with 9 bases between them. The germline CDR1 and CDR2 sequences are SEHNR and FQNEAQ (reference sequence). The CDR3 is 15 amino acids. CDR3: CASSLALTENTEAFF. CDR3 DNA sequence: TGTGCCAGCAGCTTAGCGCTCACAGAGAACACTGAAGCTTTCTTT.

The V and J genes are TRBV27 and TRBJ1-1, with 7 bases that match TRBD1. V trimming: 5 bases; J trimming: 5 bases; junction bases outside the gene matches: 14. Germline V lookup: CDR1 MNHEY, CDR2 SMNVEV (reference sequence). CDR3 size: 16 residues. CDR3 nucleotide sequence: TGTGCCAGCAGTCCCGAAGGGGGCAGCCGAAGGACTGAAGCTTTCTTT. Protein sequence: CASSPEGGSRRTEAFF.

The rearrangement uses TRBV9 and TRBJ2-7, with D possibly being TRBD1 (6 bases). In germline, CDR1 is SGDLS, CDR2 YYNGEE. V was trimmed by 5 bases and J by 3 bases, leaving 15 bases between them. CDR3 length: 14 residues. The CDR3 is CASSPDSDYYEQYF. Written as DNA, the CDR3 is TGTGCCAGCAGTCCGGACAGCGATTACTACGAGCAGTACTTC.

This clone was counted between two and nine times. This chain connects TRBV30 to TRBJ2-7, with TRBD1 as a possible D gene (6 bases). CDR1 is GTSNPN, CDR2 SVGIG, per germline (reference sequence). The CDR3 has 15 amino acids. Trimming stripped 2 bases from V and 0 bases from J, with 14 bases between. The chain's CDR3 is CAWSRRDTSSYEQYF. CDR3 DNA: TGTGCCTGGAGTCGTCGGGACACGAGCTCCTACGAGCAGTACTTC. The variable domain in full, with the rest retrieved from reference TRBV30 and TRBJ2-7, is SQTIHQWPATLVQPVGSPLSLECTVEGTSNPNLYWYRQAAGRGLQLLFYSVGIGQISSEVPQNLSASRPQDRQFILSSKKLLLSDSGFYLCAWSRRDTSSYEQYFGPGTRLTVT.

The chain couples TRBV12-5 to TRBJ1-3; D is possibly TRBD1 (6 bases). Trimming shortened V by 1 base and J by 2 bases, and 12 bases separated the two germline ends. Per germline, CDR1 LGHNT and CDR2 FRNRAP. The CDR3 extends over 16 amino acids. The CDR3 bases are TGTGCTAGTGGTTTGGACTTAGGGGGAACTGGAAACACCATATATTTT. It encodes CASGLDLGGTGNTIYF.

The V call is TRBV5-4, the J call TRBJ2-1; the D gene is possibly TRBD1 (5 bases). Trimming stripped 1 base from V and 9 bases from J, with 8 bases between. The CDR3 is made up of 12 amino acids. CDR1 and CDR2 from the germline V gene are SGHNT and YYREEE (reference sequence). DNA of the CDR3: TGTGCCAGCAGCTTGTCTAGGGGTGAGCAGTTCTTC. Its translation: CASSLSRGEQFF.

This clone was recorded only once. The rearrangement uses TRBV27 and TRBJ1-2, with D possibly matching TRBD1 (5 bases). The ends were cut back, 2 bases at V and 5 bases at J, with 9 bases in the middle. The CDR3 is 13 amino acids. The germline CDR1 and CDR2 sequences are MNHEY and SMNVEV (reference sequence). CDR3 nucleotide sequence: TGTGCCAGCAGTTTAGGGGCTTCTTATGGCTACACCTTC. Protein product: CASSLGASYGYTF.

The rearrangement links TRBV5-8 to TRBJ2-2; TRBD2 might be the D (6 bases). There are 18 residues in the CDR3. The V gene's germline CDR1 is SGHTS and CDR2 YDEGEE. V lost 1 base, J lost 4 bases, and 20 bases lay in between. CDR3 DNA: TGTGCCAGCAGCTTGTTTGTAGGAGCTCTCGGGGGCACCGGGGAGCTGTTTTTT. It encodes CASSLFVGALGGTGELFF.

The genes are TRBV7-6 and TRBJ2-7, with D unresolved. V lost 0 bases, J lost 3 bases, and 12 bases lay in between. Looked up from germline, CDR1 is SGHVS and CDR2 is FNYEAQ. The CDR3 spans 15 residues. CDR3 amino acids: CASSLAPRGHYEQYF. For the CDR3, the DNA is TGTGCCAGCAGCTTAGCGCCCCGAGGCCACTACGAGCAGTACTTC.

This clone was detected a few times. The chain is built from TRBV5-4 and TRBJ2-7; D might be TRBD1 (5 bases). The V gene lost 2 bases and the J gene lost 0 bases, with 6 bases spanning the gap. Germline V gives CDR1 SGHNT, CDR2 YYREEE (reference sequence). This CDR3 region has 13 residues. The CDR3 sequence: CASSFQGSYEQYF. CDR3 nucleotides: TGTGCCAGCAGCTTCCAGGGCTCCTACGAGCAGTACTTC.

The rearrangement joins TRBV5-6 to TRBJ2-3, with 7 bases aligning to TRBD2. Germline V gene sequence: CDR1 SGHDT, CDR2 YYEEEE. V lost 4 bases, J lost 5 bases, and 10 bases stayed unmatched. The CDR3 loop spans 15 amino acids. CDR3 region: CASSLIPGGRDTQYF. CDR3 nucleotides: TGTGCCAGCAGCCTGATTCCGGGGGGAAGAGATACGCAGTATTTT.

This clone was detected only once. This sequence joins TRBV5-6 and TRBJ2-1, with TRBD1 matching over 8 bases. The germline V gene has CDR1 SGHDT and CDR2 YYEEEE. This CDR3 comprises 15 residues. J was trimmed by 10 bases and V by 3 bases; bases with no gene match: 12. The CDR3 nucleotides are TGTGCCAGCAGCTCGGACCCCCGACAGGGGAGGGAGCAGTTCTTC. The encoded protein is CASSSDPRQGREQFF. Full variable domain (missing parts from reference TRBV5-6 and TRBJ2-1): DAGVTQSPTHLIKTRGQQVTLRCSPKSGHDTVSWYQQALGQGPQFIFQYYEEEERQRGNFPDRFSGHQFPNYSSELNVNALLLGDSALYLCASSSDPRQGREQFFGPGTRLTVL.

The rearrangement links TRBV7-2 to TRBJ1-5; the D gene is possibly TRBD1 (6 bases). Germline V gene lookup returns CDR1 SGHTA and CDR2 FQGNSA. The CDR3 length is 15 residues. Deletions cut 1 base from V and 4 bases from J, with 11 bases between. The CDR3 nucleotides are TGTGCCAGCAGCTTAGAGGACAGACCAAATCAGCCCCAGCATTTT. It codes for CASSLEDRPNQPQHF.

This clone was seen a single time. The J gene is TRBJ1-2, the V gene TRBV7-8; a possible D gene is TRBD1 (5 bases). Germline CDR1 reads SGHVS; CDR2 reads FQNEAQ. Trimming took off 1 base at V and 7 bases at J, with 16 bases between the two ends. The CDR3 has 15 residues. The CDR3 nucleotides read TGTGCCAGCAGCTTAGTGGCAGGGTCGGGCTCTGGCTACACCTTC. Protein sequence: CASSLVAGSGSGYTF.

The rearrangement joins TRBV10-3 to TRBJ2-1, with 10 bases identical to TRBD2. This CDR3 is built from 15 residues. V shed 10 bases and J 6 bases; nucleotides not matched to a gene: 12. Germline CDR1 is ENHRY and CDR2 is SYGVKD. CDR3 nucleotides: TGTGCCACCTCCTTACTAGCGGGGAGTGGCAATGAGCAGTTCTTC. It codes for CATSLLAGSGNEQFF.